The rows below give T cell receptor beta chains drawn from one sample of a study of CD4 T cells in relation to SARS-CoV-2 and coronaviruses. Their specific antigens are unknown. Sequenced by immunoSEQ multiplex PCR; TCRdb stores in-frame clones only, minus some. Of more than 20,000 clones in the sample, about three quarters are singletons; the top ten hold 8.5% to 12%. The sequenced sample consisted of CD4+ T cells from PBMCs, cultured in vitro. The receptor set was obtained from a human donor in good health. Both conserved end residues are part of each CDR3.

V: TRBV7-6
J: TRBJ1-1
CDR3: CASSSEGGFYMNTEAFF

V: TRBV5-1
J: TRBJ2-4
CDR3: CASSSQTGENIQYF

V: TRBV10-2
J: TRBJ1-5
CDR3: CASSEDGGPRRPQHF

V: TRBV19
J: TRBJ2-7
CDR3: CASSTPPQLTGDFGEQYF

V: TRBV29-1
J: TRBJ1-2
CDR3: CSVAVRVRGYTF

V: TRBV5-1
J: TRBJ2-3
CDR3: CASSLGSGTQYF

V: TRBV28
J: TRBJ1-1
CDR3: CASRMGGMNTEAFF

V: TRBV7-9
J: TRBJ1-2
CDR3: CASRPPPHYGYTF

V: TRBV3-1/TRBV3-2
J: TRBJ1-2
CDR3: CASSPGVFSGYTF

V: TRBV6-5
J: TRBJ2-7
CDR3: CASSRTSGGPYEQYF

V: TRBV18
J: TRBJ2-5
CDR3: CASSPQVQETQYF

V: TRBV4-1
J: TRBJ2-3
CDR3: CASSQTGTGVGTDTQYF

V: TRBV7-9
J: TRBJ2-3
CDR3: CASSLDTGITDTQYF

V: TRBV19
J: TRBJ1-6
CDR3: CASRNQGNSPLHF

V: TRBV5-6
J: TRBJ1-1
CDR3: CASSLSLLNTEAFF

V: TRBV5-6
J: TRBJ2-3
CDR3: CASALGLPVSTDTQYF

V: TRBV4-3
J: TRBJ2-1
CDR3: CASSQDYGGSSYNEQFF

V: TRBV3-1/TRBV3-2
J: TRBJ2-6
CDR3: CASSQPPPGANVLTF

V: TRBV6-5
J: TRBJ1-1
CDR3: CASSYVYGTEAFF

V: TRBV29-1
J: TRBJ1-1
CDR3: CSVRTHRNTEAFF

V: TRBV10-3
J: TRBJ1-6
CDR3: CAISESTGFSSSYNSPLHF

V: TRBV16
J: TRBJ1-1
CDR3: CASSQSHPRTANTEAFF

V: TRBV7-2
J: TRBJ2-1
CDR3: CASSLVGTDYNEQFF

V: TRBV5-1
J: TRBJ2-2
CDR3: CASSLAGGRELFF

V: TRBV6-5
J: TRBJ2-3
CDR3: CASSRLAGSTDTQYF

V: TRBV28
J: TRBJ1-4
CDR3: CASSSHRGPGEKLFF

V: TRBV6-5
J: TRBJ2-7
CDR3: CASRAGVFEQYF

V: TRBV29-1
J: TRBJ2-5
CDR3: CSVTRGGSTGGIAAQYF

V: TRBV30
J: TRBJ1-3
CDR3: CAWTTAGNTIYF